A single TCR beta chain is shown here with its context. This CDR3 region has 12 residues. The V end was cut by 6 bases, the J end by 1 base, with 7 bases between. Germline-derived CDR1 and CDR2 are SNHLY and FYNNEI. These data are taken from a study of ipilimumab plus nivolumab after autologous stem cell transplantation. Assay used: immunoSEQ multiplex PCR; TCRdb lists only in-frame clones, some missing. The sample includes 15,000 or so clones, roughly 79% of them seen just once. This sequence originates from a male donor with primary mediastinal lymphoma. The gene calls are TRBV2 and TRBJ2-7; no reliable D call. The starting material was PBMCs, obtained in a trial of ipilimumab plus nivolumab as post-transplant consolidation. The CDR3 sequence is CASRESSYEQYF. In DNA form, the CDR3 reads TGTGCCAGCAGAGAGAGTTCCTACGAGCAGTACTTC.